A selection of T cell receptor beta chains follows, all from one sample in a study of T cell clonotyping in hematopoietic cell transplantation. The repertoire was sequenced with immunoSEQ multiplex PCR; TCRdb's copy has only in-frame clones and lacks some. The data contain 28,000 or so clones, 95% of them singletons. Input material: peripheral blood mononuclear cells. These receptor sequences come from a middle-aged man in good health. Some clones in this sample may be carry-over from other donors' samples. Both conserved end residues are part of each CDR3. A D gene is named only where the DNA matches it firmly. Clone size is shown for a subset of rows, as once, few, many or a class of expanded clone.

V	J	size	D	DNA	CDR3
TRBV11-2	TRBJ1-2	NA	NA	TGTGCCAGCAGAGAAACGACAGGATTCTATGGCTACACCTTC	CASRETTGFYGYTF
TRBV6-5	TRBJ1-3	NA	NA	TGTGCCAGCAGTTACTCGAGGGAGATCTCTGGAAACACCATATATTTT	CASSYSREISGNTIYF
TRBV6-6	TRBJ1-5	NA	NA	TGTGCCAGCAGTAACAGGGCCAATCAGCCCCAGCATTTT	CASSNRANQPQHF
TRBV4-2	TRBJ2-7	NA	NA	TGTGCCAGCAGCCGAACAGGCTCCTACGAGCAGTACTTC	CASSRTGSYEQYF
TRBV5-6	TRBJ1-6	NA	NA	TGTGCCAGCAGCCGAGGCGGACAGTTCTCCTATAATTCACCCCTCCACTTT	CASSRGGQFSYNSPLHF
TRBV2	TRBJ1-2	NA	NA	TGTGCCAGCACCGAGAGTGGAGTAGGGGACTATGGCTACACCTTC	CASTESGVGDYGYTF
TRBV2	TRBJ1-5	NA	NA	TGTGCCAGCCAGACAGGACCCTCCAGGGATCAGCCCCAGCATTTT	CASQTGPSRDQPQHF
TRBV5-4	TRBJ2-7	NA	TRBD1	TGTGCCAGCAGCTCAGGTCCATCCGGGACAGGGCTTTCCTACGAGCAGTACTTC	CASSSGPSGTGLSYEQYF
TRBV4-1	TRBJ2-1	NA	TRBD2	TGCGCCAGCAGCCAAGACGGCGAACTAGCGGGGGGGTATGAGCAGTTCTTC	CASSQDGELAGGYEQFF
TRBV2	TRBJ2-1	NA	TRBD2	TGTGCCAGCAGTGCATTGAGCCCGGGACTAGCCATCTTGTTCTTC	CASSALSPGLAILFF
TRBV5-1	TRBJ1-5	NA	TRBD1	TGCGCCAGCAGCTGGGACAGCAGCAATCAGCCCCAGCATTTT	CASSWDSSNQPQHF
TRBV6-5	TRBJ2-7	NA	TRBD1	TGTGCCAGCAGGACAGGGTTCGGCGGGCAGTACTTC	CASRTGFGGQYF
TRBV5-1	TRBJ1-5	NA	NA	TGCGCCAGCAGCCTGGATCCTTTGGGTAGCAATCAGCCCCAGCATTTT	CASSLDPLGSNQPQHF
TRBV6-5	TRBJ1-1	NA	NA	TGTGCCAGCAGGAGCCACACTGAAGCTTTCTTT	CASRSHTEAFF
TRBV2	TRBJ1-1	NA	NA	TGTGCCAGCAGTCCCGACAGGATAGGGAACACTGAAGCTTTCTTT	CASSPDRIGNTEAFF
TRBV6-5	TRBJ2-2	NA	NA	TGTGCCAGCAGTTCTGGACAGAACACCGGGGAGCTGTTTTTT	CASSSGQNTGELFF
TRBV5-4	TRBJ1-4	NA	TRBD1	TGTGCCAGCAGCCGTATTCAGACAGGGAGTAATGAAAAACTGTTTTTT	CASSRIQTGSNEKLFF
TRBV5-1	TRBJ2-7	NA	TRBD2	TGCGCCAGCATACCGACTAGCGGGGGATCGGGCGAGCAGTACTTC	CASIPTSGGSGEQYF
TRBV19	TRBJ2-3	NA	NA	TGTGCCAGTACCCTACGAGGGGGTAGCACAGATACGCAGTATTTT	CASTLRGGSTDTQYF
TRBV5-1	TRBJ2-7	NA	TRBD2	TGCGCCAGCAGCTTGGCAACTAGCGGGGGCCGCGAGCAGTACTTC	CASSLATSGGREQYF
TRBV4-3	TRBJ1-1	medium-sized	NA	TGCGCCAGCAGCCAAAGTTCGGCGGGTATGAACACTGAAGCTTTCTTT	CASSQSSAGMNTEAFF
TRBV6-1	TRBJ2-7	NA	TRBD1	TGTGCCAGCAACGAGCAGGGGGTACTCTACGAGCAGTACTTC	CASNEQGVLYEQYF
TRBV19	TRBJ2-2	NA	NA	TGTGCCAGTAGTCGTGACGAAAACACCGGGGAGCTGTTTTTT	CASSRDENTGELFF
TRBV30	TRBJ2-5	NA	TRBD2	TGTGCCTGGAGTGTAGGGTGGCTAGCGGGGGGGCAAGAGACCCAGTACTTC	CAWSVGWLAGGQETQYF
TRBV4-3	TRBJ2-1	once	NA	TGCGCCAGCAGCCAAGATGTTGCGGGGAAGGAGCAGTTCTTC	CASSQDVAGKEQFF
TRBV19	TRBJ2-7	NA	NA	TGTGCCAGTAGCAATCAGGGGAACGAGATCTACGAGCAGTACTTC	CASSNQGNEIYEQYF
TRBV6-6	TRBJ2-2	NA	TRBD2	TGTGCCAGCAGTGATCTAGCGGGGGCCAGACGAGAGCTGTTTTTT	CASSDLAGARRELFF